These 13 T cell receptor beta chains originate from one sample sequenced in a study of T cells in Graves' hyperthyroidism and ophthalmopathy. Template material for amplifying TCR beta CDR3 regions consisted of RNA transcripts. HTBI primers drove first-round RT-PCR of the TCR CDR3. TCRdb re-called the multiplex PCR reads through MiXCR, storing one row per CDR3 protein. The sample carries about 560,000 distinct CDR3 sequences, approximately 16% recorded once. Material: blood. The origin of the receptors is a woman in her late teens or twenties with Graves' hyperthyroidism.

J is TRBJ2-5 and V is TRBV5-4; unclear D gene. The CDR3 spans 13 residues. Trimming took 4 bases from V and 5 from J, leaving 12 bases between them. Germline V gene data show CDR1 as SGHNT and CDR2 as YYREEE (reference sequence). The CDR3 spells CASSDQISETQYF. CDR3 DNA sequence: TGTGCCAGCAGCGATCAAATTTCGGAGACCCAGTACTTC.

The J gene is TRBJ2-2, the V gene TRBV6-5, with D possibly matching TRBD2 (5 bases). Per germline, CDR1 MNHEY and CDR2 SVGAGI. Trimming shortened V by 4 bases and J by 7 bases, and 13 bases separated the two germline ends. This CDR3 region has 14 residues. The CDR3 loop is CASSWAGAGGELFF. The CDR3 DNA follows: TGTGCCAGCAGTTGGGCCGGCGCGGGCGGGGAGCTGTTTTTT.

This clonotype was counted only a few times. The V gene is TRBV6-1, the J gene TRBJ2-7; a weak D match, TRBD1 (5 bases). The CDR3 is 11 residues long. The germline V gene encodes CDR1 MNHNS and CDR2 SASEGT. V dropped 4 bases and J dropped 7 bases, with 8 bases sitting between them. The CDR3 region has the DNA TGTGCCAGCAGTGCCAGGGTGGAGCAGTACTTC. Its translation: CASSARVEQYF.

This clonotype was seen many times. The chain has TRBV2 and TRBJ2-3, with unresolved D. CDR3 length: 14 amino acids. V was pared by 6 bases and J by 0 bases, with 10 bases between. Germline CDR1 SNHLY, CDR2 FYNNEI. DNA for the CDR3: TGTGCCAGCAGGAGAAGAACAAGCACAGATACGCAGTATTTT. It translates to CASRRRTSTDTQYF.

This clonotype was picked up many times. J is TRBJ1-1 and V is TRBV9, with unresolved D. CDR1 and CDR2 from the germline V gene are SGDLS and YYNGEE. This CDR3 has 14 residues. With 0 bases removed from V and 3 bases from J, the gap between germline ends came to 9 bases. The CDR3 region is CASSVADRDTEAFF. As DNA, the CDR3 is TGTGCCAGCAGCGTAGCTGACCGGGACACTGAAGCTTTCTTT.

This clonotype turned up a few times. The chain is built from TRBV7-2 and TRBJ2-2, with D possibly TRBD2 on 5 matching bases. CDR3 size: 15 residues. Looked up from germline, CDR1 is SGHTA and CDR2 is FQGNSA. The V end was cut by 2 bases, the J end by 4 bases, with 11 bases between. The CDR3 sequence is CASSLNREGTGELFF. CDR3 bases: TGTGCCAGCAGCTTAAACCGGGAAGGCACCGGGGAGCTGTTTTTT.

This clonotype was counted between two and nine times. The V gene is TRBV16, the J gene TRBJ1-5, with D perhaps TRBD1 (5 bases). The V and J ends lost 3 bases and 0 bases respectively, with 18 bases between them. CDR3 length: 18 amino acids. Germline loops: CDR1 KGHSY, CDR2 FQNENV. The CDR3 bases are TGTGCCAGCAGCCAGGGGGATCGGGGGATGGCTAGCAATCAGCCCCAGCATTTT. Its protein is CASSQGDRGMASNQPQHF.

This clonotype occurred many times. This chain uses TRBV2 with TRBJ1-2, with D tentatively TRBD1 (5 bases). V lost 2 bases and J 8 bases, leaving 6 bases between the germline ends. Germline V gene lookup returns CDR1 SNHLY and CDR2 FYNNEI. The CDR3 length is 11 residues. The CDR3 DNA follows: TGTGCCAGCAGTGAATCAGGGGGCTACACCTTC. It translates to CASSESGGYTF.

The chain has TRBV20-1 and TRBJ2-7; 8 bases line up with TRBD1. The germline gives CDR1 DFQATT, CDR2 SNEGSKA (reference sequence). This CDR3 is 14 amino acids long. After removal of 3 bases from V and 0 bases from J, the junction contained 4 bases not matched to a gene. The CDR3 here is CSARRQGSSYEQYF. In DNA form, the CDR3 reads TGCAGTGCTAGGAGACAGGGGAGCTCCTACGAGCAGTACTTC.

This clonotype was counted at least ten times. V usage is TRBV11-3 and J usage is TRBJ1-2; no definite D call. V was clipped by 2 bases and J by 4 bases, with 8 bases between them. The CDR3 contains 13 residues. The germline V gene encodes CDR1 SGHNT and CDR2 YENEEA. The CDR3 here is CASSLTLGYGYTF. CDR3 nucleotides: TGTGCCAGCAGCTTAACCCTTGGCTATGGCTACACCTTC.

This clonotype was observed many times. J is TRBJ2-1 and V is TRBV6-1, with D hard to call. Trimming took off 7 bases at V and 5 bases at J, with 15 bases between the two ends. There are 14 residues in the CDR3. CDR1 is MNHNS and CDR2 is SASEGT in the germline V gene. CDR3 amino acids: CASIKVQADNEQFF. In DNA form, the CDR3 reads TGTGCCAGCATTAAGGTTCAGGCCGACAATGAGCAGTTCTTC.

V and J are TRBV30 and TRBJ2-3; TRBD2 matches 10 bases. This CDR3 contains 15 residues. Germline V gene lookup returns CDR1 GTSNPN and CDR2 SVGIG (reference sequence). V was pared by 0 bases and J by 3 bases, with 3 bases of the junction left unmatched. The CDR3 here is CAWSVPAGGTDTQYF. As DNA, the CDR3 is TGTGCCTGGAGTGTACCAGCGGGAGGGACAGATACGCAGTATTTT.

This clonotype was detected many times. The CDR3 here is CASSGTGVETQYF. The CDR3 DNA reads TGTGCCAGCAGTGGGACAGGGGTTGAGACCCAGTACTTC. The V call is TRBV2, the J call TRBJ2-5, with 9 nucleotides matching TRBD1. CDR3 length: 13 residues. Germline CDR1 SNHLY, CDR2 FYNNEI. The V and J ends lost 4 bases and 5 bases, in that order; junction bases with no gene match: 2.